This note documents a single TCR beta chain sequence. Its antigen is not yet known. Base quality data are lacking; no much larger clone is found one base away. Donors were a few dozen systemically healthy Caucasian individuals from Russia aged roughly 6 to 100 years. Each donor gave 8 to 10 milliliters of peripheral blood, collected into EDTA-treated Vacutainer tubes. PBMCs were isolated by Ficoll-Paque density-gradient centrifugation, with at least 6 million obtained per sample. Trizol reagent was used to extract total RNA from PBMCs, with at least 5 micrograms per sample. For every donor, flow cytometry on a PBMC aliquot measured the percentage of naive CD45RAhigh/CD27high T cells. This sample is part of a study of blood T cells in healthy people across ages (dated by TCRdb to 2015 to 2017). With respect to the entire study: In model experiments, template switching captured roughly one uniquely barcoded TCR beta cDNA molecule for every two T cells. To track age-related changes in TCR beta repertoire diversity, the study relied on deep sequencing normalized with unique cDNA molecular identifiers. The donors were split into four age groups: young (average about 15 years), middle-aged (roughly 39), aged (more than 60) and long-lived (about 74). To avoid experimental bias, donors of different ages were distributed randomly across sequencing lanes. Two additional independent replicas of 1 million unique cDNA reads from the same blood draw were analyzed for two donors (one aged 18 to 29 and one aged 80 or older). What the authors observed across the whole study: Bulk unsorted PBMC profiling prevented conclusive comparison of naive and antigen-experienced compartments. Total diversity estimates from one million sequenced T cells were considered lower bounds and underestimates. There was a strong correlation between observed TCR beta diversity and the percentage of naive T cells measured by flow cytometry. Because the CMV infection status of the donors was unknown, age-related changes in expanded clonotypes may potentially have been confounded. Compared with the aged group, the long-lived group had more naive CD4+ T cells, fewer expanded clones and increased TCR diversity, suggesting age selection. Observed TCR beta diversity per million T cells fell roughly linearly with age, and a significant reduction was already apparent by age roughly 40.

The method was 5' RACE. Sequencing was performed on an Illumina HiSeq 2500. The second PCR ran for about 6 to 11 cycles and used a J-beta primer mix along with a sample-barcoded 5' primer. A template-switch 5' adaptor carrying 12 random nucleotides introduced a unique molecular identifier onto each TCR beta cDNA molecule. Each sample yielded at least 3 million CDR3-containing paired-end reads. First-strand cDNA synthesis was performed from all RNA using the Mint cDNA synthesis kit, with priming by a TRBC-specific oligonucleotide. Following uracil-DNA glycosylase treatment, a first 18-cycle PCR with universal primers M1SS and BC2_uni_R was performed on all cDNA. The authors' analysis ran thus. Normalization of each sample was performed by random selection of 1 million high-quality reads, each carrying a distinct molecular identifier. Instead of being binned into consensus sequences, reads with shared molecular identifiers were discarded. MiTCR, run with a Q25 quality threshold and the strictest error-elimination algorithm, handled CDR3 identification, clonotype clustering and error correction. A nonparametric unseen species model with Euler transformation was used to estimate lower-bound total TCR beta diversity. TCRdb passed the public sequencing reads through fastp at Q25 and MiXCR, retaining productive beta sequences. Rows with one shared CDR3 protein collapse into an entry with the most common genes and DNA. The V and J calls follow TCRdb's processing rather than the paper's. This sample is represented by about 970,000 distinct CDR3 sequences; roughly 51% of them were singletons. Of the sample, over 20% falls within the top ten clones.

The junction shows trimming of 11 bases on V and 2 bases on J, and the gene matches do not reach 6 bases of it. The CDR3 has 13 amino acids, counting the end cysteine and phenylalanine. Here the CDR3 DNA is all that survives: 39 bases in frame from base 1. Reading the germline V gene gives CDR1 ENHRY and CDR2 SYGVKD. The sequence links TRBV10-3 to TRBJ2-3; 8 of the junction bases match TRBD2. The material sequenced was blood. This TCR was recovered from an older woman in good health. The CDR3 loop reads CAARAGDTDTQYF. The bases are TGTGCCGCCCGAGCGGGAGACACAGATACGCAGTATTTT.